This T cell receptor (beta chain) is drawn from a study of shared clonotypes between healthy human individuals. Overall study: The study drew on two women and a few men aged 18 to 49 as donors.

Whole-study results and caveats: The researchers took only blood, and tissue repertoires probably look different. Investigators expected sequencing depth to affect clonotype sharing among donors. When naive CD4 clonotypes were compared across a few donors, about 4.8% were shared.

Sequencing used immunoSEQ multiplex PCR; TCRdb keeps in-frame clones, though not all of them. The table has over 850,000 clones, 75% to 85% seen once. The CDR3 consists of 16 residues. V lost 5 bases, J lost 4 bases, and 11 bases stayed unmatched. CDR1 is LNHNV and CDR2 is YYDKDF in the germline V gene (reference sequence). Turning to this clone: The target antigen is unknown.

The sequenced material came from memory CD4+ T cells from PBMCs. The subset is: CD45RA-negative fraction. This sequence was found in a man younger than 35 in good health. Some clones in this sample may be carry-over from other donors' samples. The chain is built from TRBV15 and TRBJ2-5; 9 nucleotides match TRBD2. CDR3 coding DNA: TGTGCCACCAGCCGCGGCGGGGGGGCGAAGGGAGAGACCCAGTACTTC. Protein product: CATSRGGGAKGETQYF.